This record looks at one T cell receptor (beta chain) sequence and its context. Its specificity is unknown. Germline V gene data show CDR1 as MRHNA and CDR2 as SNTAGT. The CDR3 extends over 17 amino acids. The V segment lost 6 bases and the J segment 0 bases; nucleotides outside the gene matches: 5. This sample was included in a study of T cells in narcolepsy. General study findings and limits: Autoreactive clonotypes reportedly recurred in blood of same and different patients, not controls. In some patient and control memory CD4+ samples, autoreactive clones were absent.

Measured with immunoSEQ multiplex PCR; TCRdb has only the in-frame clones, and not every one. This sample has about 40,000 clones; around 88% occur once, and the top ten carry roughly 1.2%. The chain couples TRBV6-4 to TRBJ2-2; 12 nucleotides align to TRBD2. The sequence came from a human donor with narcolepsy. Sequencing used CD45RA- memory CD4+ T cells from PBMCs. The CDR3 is CASSRLAGGTNTGELFF. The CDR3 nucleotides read TGTGCCAGCAGCCGCCTAGCGGGAGGGACGAACACCGGGGAGCTGTTTTTT.